This T cell receptor beta chain was sequenced during a study of CD4 and CD8 cells across lung adenocarcinoma regions. From the PCR reads, TCRdb called clonotypes with MiXCR, one entry per CDR3 protein. The top ten hold 45% to 60% of the sample, which has some 23,000 distinct CDR3 sequences, 40% to 50% seen once. V was pared by 3 bases and J by 4 bases, with 16 bases between. The CDR3 loop spans 16 amino acids. CDR1 and CDR2 from the germline V gene are WNHNN and SYGVQD (reference sequence). The receptor's source is a male donor with lung adenocarcinoma. The CD4 and CD8 labels of this study may be unreliable. The chain has TRBV10-1 and TRBJ2-1, with D possibly TRBD1 on 5 matching bases. Sequenced input: CD8+ T cells from the center of a lung tumor. This CDR3 is CASSDIWTTDYNEQFF. The CDR3 DNA reads TGCGCCAGCAGTGATATTTGGACAACCGATTACAATGAGCAGTTCTTC.